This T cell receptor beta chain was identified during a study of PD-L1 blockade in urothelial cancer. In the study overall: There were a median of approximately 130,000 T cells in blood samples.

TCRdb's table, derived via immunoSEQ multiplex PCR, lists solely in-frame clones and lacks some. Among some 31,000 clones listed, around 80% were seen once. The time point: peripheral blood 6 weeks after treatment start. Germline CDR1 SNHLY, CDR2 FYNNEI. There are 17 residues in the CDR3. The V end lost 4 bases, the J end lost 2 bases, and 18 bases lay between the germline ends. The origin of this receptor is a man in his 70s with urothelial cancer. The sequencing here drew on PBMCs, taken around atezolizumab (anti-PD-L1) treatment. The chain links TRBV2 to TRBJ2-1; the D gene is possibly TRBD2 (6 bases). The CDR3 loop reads CASSAFTSTLPYNEQFF. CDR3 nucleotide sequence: TGTGCCAGCAGTGCGTTTACTAGCACACTCCCCTACAATGAGCAGTTCTTC.